This entry features one TCR beta chain sequence. This sample was taken from a study of blood T cell repertoires in COVID-19. Across the whole study: Italy, Spain and the United States were the sources of the convalescent and acute COVID-19 samples. PBMCs, B-cell-depleted T cells, or T cells provided the cDNA or gDNA that made up the material.

Sequencing was performed with immunoSEQ multiplex PCR; in TCRdb, only in-frame clones are kept and a portion is missing. The sample lists 160,000 or so clones, approximately 90% seen once, with roughly 1.5% in the top ten. Source material: peripheral blood. The TCR was taken from a woman between 45 and 65 years old with acute or convalescent COVID-19.

In DNA, the CDR3 is TGTGCCAGCAGCTTTTCGACTAAGTCTGAGCAGTTCTTC. Amino acid sequence: CASSFSTKSEQFF. J is TRBJ2-1 and V is TRBV7-2; D might be TRBD2 (5 bases). CDR3 size: 13 residues. The germline gives CDR1 SGHTA, CDR2 FQGNSA. Trimming cost V 3 bases and J 9 bases, with 12 bases left between them.